The source of this TCR beta chain is a study of CD8 T cells in ankylosing spondylitis (dated by TCRdb to 2015 to 2018). Some background on the complete study: The study set out to find disease-linked TCR variants by profiling T cell receptor beta repertoires in ankylosing spondylitis patients and healthy donors. The whole study cohort included 108 healthy donors and 25 ankylosing spondylitis patients. Peripheral blood was sampled, and synovial fluid was also collected from ankylosing spondylitis patients.

Summary of the overall study and its limitations: The disease-linked clones showed a CD8+ phenotype and occurred at relatively low frequencies in peripheral blood. Some of the motif variants had been reported before in the synovial fluid and blood of reactive arthritis patients, a finding that suggests common disease-initiation mechanisms. Significant enrichment of the disease-linked clones was reported in matched synovial fluid samples from ankylosing spondylitis patients. Blood from ankylosing spondylitis patients appeared to be characterized by a TCR beta motif made up of several highly homologous amino acid variants.

The CDR3 runs 15 residues from the cysteine to the phenylalanine. Only the CDR3 region is kept as DNA, spanning 45 bases read in frame from base 1. CDR1 and CDR2, looked up from the germline V gene, are SQVTM and ANQGSEA. V ends up 4 bases short and J 7 bases short, with an unmatched junction base count of 8. Synovial fluid samples were matched to blood samples from the same ankylosing spondylitis patients. For sequencing, an Illumina HiSeq 2500 was employed. Quantitative 5'-RACE with molecular barcodes was used to prepare TCR beta libraries. From the authors' description of their analysis: Disease-linked TCR variants were identified with a new computational method built on a probabilistic model of VDJ rearrangement. The public reads were reanalyzed by TCRdb: fastp trimming at Q25, MiXCR alignment, in-frame beta chains only. Identical CDR3 proteins give one entry, which carries the most common genes and DNA. TCRdb assigned the V and J calls; the authors' analysis was not used. In this sample the table shows tens of thousands of distinct CDR3 sequences, 6% to 8% of which occur a single time. Of the sample, approximately 4.5% is held by the ten largest clones.

As to this clonotype: The specificity of this receptor is unknown. No much larger clone is present one base from it, and per-base qualities are unavailable.

Rearrangement joined TRBV29-1 to TRBJ2-1; 12 central nucleotides agree with TRBD1. Input material: synovial fluid, either unsorted or a sorted T cell fraction (not recorded which). The TCR comes from a male donor with ankylosing spondylitis. The CDR3 region has the sequence CSVVGMGQGANEQFF. The nucleotides read TGCAGCGTTGTCGGGATGGGACAGGGGGCGAATGAGCAGTTCTTC.